This T cell receptor (beta chain) was profiled in a study of human T cells and chemical hapten exposure. Study-wide results and caveats: Clustering by CDR3 similarity yielded significantly more large clusters from expanded TCRs than controls.

This clonotype has more than one count but fewer than ten. Its cognate antigen is unknown. The time point: pre-sensitization, week 0. Treatment: therapeutic diphenylcyclopropenone sensitization with weekly scalp DPC. The CDR3 has 13 amino acids. Germline-derived CDR1 and CDR2 are DFQATT and SNEGSKA (reference sequence). The V and J ends lost 6 bases and 7 bases, in that order; junction bases with no gene match: 9. TCRdb recomputed calls from the RACE reads with MiXCR, one row per CDR3 protein. The repertoire has 350,000 to 400,000 distinct CDR3 sequences, more than 4.5% of them found once; the top ten carry just over 2.5%.

The sequenced sample was whole blood, obtained in connection with sensitization to the hapten diphenylcyclopropenone (DPC). This rearrangement joins TRBV20-1 to TRBJ2-3; 8 nucleotides align to TRBD2. The origin of this receptor is a woman aged 50 to 60 with alopecia areata. Some clones in this sample may be carry-over from other donors' samples. The CDR3 region is CSAGREVINTQYF. The CDR3 DNA is TGCAGTGCCGGGCGGGAGGTCATAAATACGCAGTATTTT.